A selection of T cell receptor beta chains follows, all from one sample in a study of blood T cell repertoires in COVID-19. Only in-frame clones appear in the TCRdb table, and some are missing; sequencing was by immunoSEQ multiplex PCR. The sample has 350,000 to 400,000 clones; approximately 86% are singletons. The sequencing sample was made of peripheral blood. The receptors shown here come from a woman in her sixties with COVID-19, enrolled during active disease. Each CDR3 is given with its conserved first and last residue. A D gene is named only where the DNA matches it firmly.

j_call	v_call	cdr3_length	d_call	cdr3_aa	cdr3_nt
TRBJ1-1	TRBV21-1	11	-	CASTGGTEAFF	TGTGCCAGTACAGGGGGCACTGAAGCTTTCTTT
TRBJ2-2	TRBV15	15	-	CATSRDPGYTGELFF	TGTGCCACCAGCAGAGATCCCGGTTACACCGGGGAGCTGTTTTTT
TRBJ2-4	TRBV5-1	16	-	CASSLALGLAKNIQYF	TGCGCCAGCAGCTTGGCCCTGGGACTAGCCAAAAACATTCAGTACTTC
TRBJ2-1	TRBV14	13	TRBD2	CASSERLASEQFF	TGTGCCAGCAGCGAAAGACTAGCGAGTGAGCAGTTCTTC
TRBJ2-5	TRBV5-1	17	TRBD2	CASSLGRGSGGQETQYF	TGCGCCAGCAGCTTGGGTAGGGGTAGCGGGGGCCAAGAGACCCAGTACTTC
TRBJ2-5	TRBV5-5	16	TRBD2	CASSSGSGATKETQYF	TGTGCCAGCAGCTCTGGGAGCGGGGCTACAAAAGAGACCCAGTACTTC
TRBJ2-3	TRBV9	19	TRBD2	CASSVANPAGSPSTDTQYF	TGTGCCAGCAGCGTAGCTAACCCAGCGGGGAGTCCTAGCACAGATACGCAGTATTTT
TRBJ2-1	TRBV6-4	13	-	CASSTDSNNEQFF	TGTGCCAGCAGTACGGACAGCAACAATGAGCAGTTCTTC
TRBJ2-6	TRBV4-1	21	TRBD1	CASSHPDYPGQGEYGANVLTF	TGCGCCAGCAGCCACCCCGATTATCCGGGACAGGGGGAATATGGGGCCAACGTCCTGACTTTC
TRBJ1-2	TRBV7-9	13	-	CASSLEQGRGYTF	TGTGCCAGCAGCTTAGAACAGGGTAGAGGCTACACCTTC